This TCR beta chain derives from a study of cytomegalovirus exposure and HLA in healthy donors. As regards this clone: Its specificity is unknown.

The PCR used 60 Vbeta and 13 Jbeta primers. Clones were read by immunoSEQ multiplex PCR, and TCRdb kept only the in-frame ones, dropping some. Counted here are 100,000 to 150,000 clones, more than 75% occurring once; the ten biggest clones make up approximately 3.8%. Study conclusions and caveats: The authors listed 164 TCR beta chains as cytomegalovirus-associated.

Germline V CDR1 and CDR2: ENHRY, SYGVKD. Trimming took 3 bases from V and 7 from J; bases not matched to a gene: 5. The CDR3 spans 14 residues. This chain links TRBV10-3 with TRBJ1-1; 10 bases match TRBD1. Material for sequencing was PBMCs. This TCR was recovered from a man aged 35 to 55 in good health and CMV-seronegative. The CDR3 nucleotides read TGTGCCATCAGTGACCTAGGGACAGGGGATGAAGCTTTCTTT. Its protein is CAISDLGTGDEAFF.